One and the same sample provided the 24 T cell receptor beta chains below, sequenced in a study of brain T cells in children with intractable seizures (dated by TCRdb to about 2021). The library was generated by the immunoSEQ multiplex PCR assay. TCRdb re-hosts the immuneACCESS table, in-frame sequences only. Its copies lack some clones; in the studies checked, an unresolved V gene accounts for under half of them, and the cause for the rest is not known. For this sample the table gives hundreds of thousands of clones, of which over 90% were detected only once. The ten largest clones add up to 4.5% to 7% of the sample. Reading the label with the study, this specimen's time point is: blood from clinic visit 5 months post-surgery; TSC patient then seizure free. This material consisted of peripheral blood, taken around 5 months after surgery. The receptor source for this set is a boy under two years old with tuberous sclerosis and intractable seizures.

The rearrangement links TRBV5-1 to TRBJ1-5, with D perhaps matching TRBD1 (6 bases). Germline assignment: CDR1 SGHRS and CDR2 YFSETQ. Between the trimmed V and J ends, which lost 8 bases and 4 bases, there was a span of 16 bases. The CDR3 loop spans 14 amino acids. As DNA, the CDR3 is TGCGCCAGTAGTATTACAGGGTTGAATCAGCCCCAGCATTTT. Translating gives CASSITGLNQPQHF.

The chain uses TRBV5-1 and TRBJ1-2; no clear D. Germline CDR1 and CDR2: SGHRS and YFSETQ. The CDR3 runs 17 residues. Trimming stripped 4 bases from V and 4 bases from J, with 23 bases between. The CDR3 DNA sequence: TGCGCCAGCAGCACTTCGCCACCAGACACTACTCCCTATGGCTACACCTTC. This codes for CASSTSPPDTTPYGYTF.

The chain joins TRBV3-1 (or the pseudogene TRBV3-2) to TRBJ2-5; 12 positions match TRBD2. The CDR3 totals 17 residues. V dropped 4 bases and J dropped 5; count of bases not matched to a gene: 11. From germline, CDR1 is LGHDT and CDR2 YNNKEL (reference sequence). The CDR3 spells CASSRGASGGARETQYF. For the CDR3, the DNA is TGTGCCAGCAGCCGCGGGGCTAGCGGGGGGGCGCGGGAGACCCAGTACTTC.

The chain has TRBV25-1 and TRBJ2-2; the D gene is possibly TRBD1 (5 bases). V shed 4 bases and J shed 2 bases, with 14 bases lying between them. The CDR3 has 16 residues. From germline, CDR1 is MGHDK and CDR2 SYGVNS. The CDR3 nucleotides are TGTGCCAGCAGTGCCTACAGGAGTAAAAACACCGGGGAGCTGTTTTTT. As protein: CASSAYRSKNTGELFF.

V gene TRBV3-1 (or the pseudogene TRBV3-2) combines with J gene TRBJ2-5; 9 bases fit TRBD1. The V and J ends lost 4 bases and 4 bases, in that order; junction bases with no gene match: 4. Germline-derived CDR1 and CDR2 are LGHDT and YNNKEL (reference sequence). The CDR3 loop spans 14 amino acids. CDR3 loop: CASSPTGGRETQYF. In DNA, the CDR3 is TGTGCCAGCAGCCCTACAGGGGGCAGAGAGACCCAGTACTTC.

The chain combines TRBV29-1 with TRBJ2-7; D might be TRBD1 (7 bases). This CDR3 is 14 amino acids long. Germline CDR1 and CDR2: SQVTM and ANQGSEA. Trimming removed 4 bases from V and 3 bases from J, with 16 bases in between. CDR3 bases: TGCAGCGTTGGGGGGGACAGTAGTCACTACGAGCAGTACTTC. This codes for CSVGGDSSHYEQYF.

The V gene is TRBV21-1, the J gene TRBJ1-2; the table's D call, TRBD1, was not checked against the DNA. TRBV21-1 is termed a pseudogene. The CDR3 is 15 amino acids. The DNA of the CDR3 is TGTGCCAGCAGCAAAGGTGGCAGGCCATCCTATGGCTACACCTTC. This translates into CASSKGGRPSYGYTF.

The chain links TRBV6-1 to TRBJ1-2; 7 nucleotides match TRBD1. Germline V lookup: CDR1 MNHNS, CDR2 SASEGT. CDR3 length: 14 residues. V lost 2 bases and J lost 4; bases outside the gene matches: 4. The CDR3 loop reads CASSEQQGSYGYTF. The CDR3 DNA sequence: TGTGCCAGCAGTGAACAACAGGGGAGCTATGGCTACACCTTC.

V is TRBV24-1 and J is TRBJ1-2; 7 bases map to TRBD1. This CDR3 is 14 amino acids long. V trimming: 7 bases; J trimming: 1 base; junction bases outside the gene matches: 5. The germline CDR1 and CDR2 sequences are KGHDR and SFDVKD. The CDR3, as DNA: TGTGCCACCAGCGGGACAGATCGTAACTATGGCTACACCTTC. Translated, it gives CATSGTDRNYGYTF.

The J gene is TRBJ2-2, the V gene TRBV5-5, with D hard to call. This CDR3 contains 15 residues. Germline values: CDR1 SGHKS, CDR2 YYEKEE (reference sequence). V was trimmed by 0 bases and J by 4 bases, leaving 10 bases between them. This CDR3 reads CASSLANTITGELFF. The CDR3 DNA reads TGTGCCAGCAGCTTGGCCAATACCATCACCGGGGAGCTGTTTTTT.

This sequence joins TRBV7-3 and TRBJ2-1, with 7 bases fitting TRBD2. The junction had 8 bases not matched to a gene; V was cut back by 3 bases and J by 3 bases. The V gene's germline CDR1 is SGHTA and CDR2 FQGTGA. The CDR3 is 16 residues long. Here the CDR3 DNA reads TGTGCCAGCAGCTTTTCGGCGGGAGCGGGCTACAATGAGCAGTTCTTC. Its protein product is CASSFSAGAGYNEQFF.

The chain joins TRBV28 to TRBJ2-7; D is uncertain. Germline lookup yields CDR1 MDHEN and CDR2 SYDVKM. The CDR3 extends over 15 amino acids. Trimming stripped 1 base from V and 4 bases from J, with 14 bases between. CDR3 residues: CASSLSVGPTYEQYF. DNA for the CDR3: TGTGCCAGCAGTTTATCAGTCGGACCGACATACGAGCAGTACTTC.

Comment on this clone: Other DNA sequences in the same sample also yield this CDR3. This chain joins TRBV7-9 and TRBJ2-5; 8 nucleotides line up with TRBD1. The germline V gene has CDR1 SEHNR and CDR2 FQNEAQ (reference sequence). The CDR3 is 13 residues long. Losses at the gene ends were 4 bases for V and 5 bases for J; bases not matched to a gene: 3. The CDR3 DNA sequence: TGTGCCAGCAGCTCTCGGGACAGGGAGACCCAGTACTTC. It is translated as CASSSRDRETQYF.

This chain joins TRBV5-4 and TRBJ2-5; a weak D match, TRBD2 (5 bases). CDR1 is SGHNT and CDR2 is YYREEE in the germline V gene (reference sequence). The V end was cut by 1 base, the J end by 2 bases, with 12 bases between. The CDR3 consists of 15 residues. In DNA form, the CDR3 reads TGTGCCAGCAGCTTGTCTTTGGGGAGACAAGAGACCCAGTACTTC. Its translation: CASSLSLGRQETQYF.

The rearrangement joins TRBV6-2 or TRBV6-3 to TRBJ2-3; 14 bases are a match to TRBD2. The CDR3 consists of 20 residues. CDR1 and CDR2 (germline): MNHEY, SVGEGT. V was pared by 4 bases and J by 0 bases, with 12 bases of the junction left unmatched. CDR3 nucleotides: TGTGCCAGCAGTTCCCCGACCGGGACTAGCGGGAGTGCTAGCACAGATACGCAGTATTTT. Protein sequence: CASSSPTGTSGSASTDTQYF.

The chain couples TRBV7-3 to TRBJ2-7; the match to TRBD1 covers 7 bases. The CDR3 sequence is 13 residues long. V was pared by 6 bases and J by 5 bases, with 7 bases of the junction left unmatched. CDR1 and CDR2 (germline): SGHTA, FQGTGA. In nucleotides, the CDR3 is TGTGCCAGCAGTCAAACAGGGGACCACGAGCAGTACTTC. Amino acid sequence: CASSQTGDHEQYF.

The rearrangement links TRBV6-5 to TRBJ1-5; D unresolved. V dropped 6 bases and J dropped 1 base, with 10 bases sitting between them. The CDR3 length is 14 residues. The germline V gene has CDR1 MNHEY and CDR2 SVGAGI. CDR3 bases: TGTGCCAGCAGACCTTTTGTCAGCAATCAGCCCCAGCATTTT. Amino acids: CASRPFVSNQPQHF.

This chain uses TRBV4-1 with TRBJ2-2, with 8 bases matching TRBD2. Germline V CDR1 and CDR2: MGHRA, YSYEKL. The V gene end was trimmed by 4 bases and the J gene end by 6 bases; junction bases not matched to a gene: 10. This CDR3 region has 16 residues. The CDR3 reads CASSRTPGLDAGELFF. Written as DNA, the CDR3 is TGCGCCAGCAGCCGTACGCCGGGACTAGATGCCGGGGAGCTGTTTTTT.

V gene TRBV5-1 combines with J gene TRBJ2-7; 7 bases are shared with TRBD1. Germline V gene lookup returns CDR1 SGHRS and CDR2 YFSETQ. The CDR3 loop spans 16 amino acids. V dropped 3 bases and J dropped 0; count of bases not matched to a gene: 9. The CDR3: CASSSTGQPHSYEQYF. The CDR3 DNA reads as TGCGCCAGCAGCTCCACGGGACAGCCTCACTCCTACGAGCAGTACTTC.

This clone appeared once. V gene TRBV11-3 combines with J gene TRBJ2-2; tentatively, D is TRBD1 (7 bases). Trimming cost V 5 bases and J 7 bases, with 11 bases left between them. The CDR3 totals 13 residues. Looked up from germline, CDR1 is SGHNT and CDR2 is YENEEA. In DNA, the CDR3 is TGTGCCAGCAGCCCAGGGGGAGGCGGGGAGCTGTTTTTT. It specifies CASSPGGGGELFF.

The J gene is TRBJ1-3, the V gene TRBV3-1 (or the pseudogene TRBV3-2); no reliable D call. Trimming stripped 4 bases from V and 3 bases from J, with 13 bases between. Germline V gene data show CDR1 as LGHDT and CDR2 as YNNKEL (reference sequence). CDR3 length: 15 amino acids. This chain's CDR3 is CASSLGRQHGNTIYF. CDR3 nucleotide sequence: TGTGCCAGCAGCCTCGGAAGGCAACATGGAAACACCATATATTTT.

V is TRBV7-2 and J is TRBJ1-1, with D tentatively TRBD1 (5 bases). Germline V lookup: CDR1 SGHTA, CDR2 FQGNSA. There are 13 residues in the CDR3. The germline V and J ends were trimmed by 7 bases and 7 bases, with 16 bases remaining between them. CDR3 DNA: TGTGCCAGCACCGTTTCGCGGGGGGATGAAGCTTTCTTT. Translation: CASTVSRGDEAFF.

V usage is TRBV29-1 and J usage is TRBJ2-1; 9 nucleotides match TRBD2. This CDR3 has 14 amino acids. The junction had 2 bases not matched to a gene; V was cut back by 2 bases and J by 3 bases. Germline CDR1 SQVTM, CDR2 ANQGSEA. The CDR3 spells CSVELREGYNEQFF. The DNA for the CDR3 is TGCAGCGTTGAATTGCGGGAGGGCTACAATGAGCAGTTCTTC.

The chain joins TRBV7-2 to TRBJ2-1, with D possibly TRBD2 on 6 matching bases. CDR3 length: 14 residues. CDR1 and CDR2 from the germline V gene are SGHTA and FQGNSA. The ends were cut back, 5 bases at V and 9 bases at J, with 17 bases in the middle. CDR3 sequence reads: CASSVGHTGGEQFF. The CDR3 DNA reads TGTGCCAGCAGCGTAGGGCACACCGGGGGTGAGCAGTTCTTC. The entire variable domain, with the rest obtained from reference TRBV7-2 and TRBJ2-1, is as follows: GAGVSQSPSNKVTEKGKDVELRCDPISGHTALYWYRQSLGQGLEFLIYFQGNSAPDKSGLPSDRFSAERTGGSVSTLTIQRTQQEDSAVYLCASSVGHTGGEQFFGPGTRLTVL.